A single sample is the source of the 26 T cell receptor beta chains below, sequenced in a study of T cell responses to AZD1222 COVID-19 vaccine (dated by TCRdb to about 2021). Library method: the immunoSEQ multiplex PCR assay. TCRdb carries this immuneACCESS record with in-frame sequences only. Its versions omit some clonotypes, under half of them owing to an unresolved V gene in the studies checked, with the rest unexplained. A total of some 150,000 clones appear in this sample, 85% to 95% of them only once. Approximately 0.96% of the sample belongs to the ten largest clones. Taken with the paper, the label for time point translates to: baseline before first vaccination. Read against the paper, the sample's treatment or condition label means: meningococcal conjugate vaccine given as trial control. The input for sequencing was peripheral blood, taken on day 0 of MenACWY control vaccination. These receptors all stem from an adult in good health.

The chain uses TRBV7-9 and TRBJ1-2, with a possible D match to TRBD1 (6 bases). This CDR3 region has 14 residues. The germline CDR1 and CDR2 sequences are SEHNR and FQNEAQ (reference sequence). V lost 2 bases to trimming and J lost 7 bases, with 14 bases between them. The CDR3 sequence is CASSLLSGGSGYTF. CDR3 DNA sequence: TGTGCCAGCAGCTTATTATCGGGGGGCTCTGGCTACACCTTC.

This chain connects TRBV15 to TRBJ2-1; D is tentatively TRBD1 or TRBD2 (5 bases each). This CDR3 is 16 amino acids long. Trimming removed 3 bases at V and 0 bases at J, with 12 bases between. Germline V gives CDR1 LNHNV, CDR2 YYDKDF (reference sequence). Here the CDR3 DNA reads TGTGCCACCAGCAGGGTCGGGGCGGGCTCCTACAATGAGCAGTTCTTC. As protein: CATSRVGAGSYNEQFF.

The chain recombines TRBV14 with TRBJ2-2, with TRBD2 matching over 7 bases. The V gene end was trimmed by 3 bases and the J gene end by 5 bases; junction bases not matched to a gene: 0. This CDR3 spans 13 amino acids. Germline-derived CDR1 and CDR2 are SGHDN and FVKESK. The CDR3, as DNA: TGTGCCAGCAGCCAGGGAGGGACCGGGGAGCTGTTTTTT. Its translation: CASSQGGTGELFF.

V usage is TRBV7-6 and J usage is TRBJ2-7, with 9 bases lining up with TRBD2. The CDR3 is 15 residues long. V gave up 1 base and J gave up 7 bases; unmatched junction bases: 8. The germline gives CDR1 SGHVS, CDR2 FNYEAQ. CDR3 sequence reads: CASSLEAGGLGEQYF. In nucleotides, the CDR3 is TGTGCCAGCAGCTTAGAAGCGGGGGGCTTGGGAGAGCAGTACTTC. Full variable domain (remainder filled in from reference TRBV7-6 and TRBJ2-7): GAGVSQSPRYKVTKRGQDVALRCDPISGHVSLYWYRQALGQGPEFLTYFNYEAQQDKSGLPNDRFSAERPEGSISTLTIQRTEQRDSAMYRCASSLEAGGLGEQYFGPGTRLTVT.

This clone rates as medium-sized. The chain recombines TRBV5-6 with TRBJ1-6; 7 bases line up with TRBD1. This CDR3 comprises 16 residues. Germline assignment: CDR1 SGHDT and CDR2 YYEEEE. Losses at the gene ends were 4 bases for V and 8 bases for J; bases not matched to a gene: 12. CDR3 nucleotide sequence: TGTGCCAGCAGCGAGGGGGACAGCCTGGGGCATTCACCCCTCCACTTT. Encoded protein: CASSEGDSLGHSPLHF.

CDR3 sequence: CASSLAGGAGEAFF. DNA of the CDR3: TGCGCCAGCAGCCTGGCAGGGGGCGCGGGTGAAGCTTTCTTT. V is TRBV4-3 and J is TRBJ1-1, with TRBD1 identical over 8 bases. The CDR3 consists of 14 residues. Germline assignment: CDR1 LGHNA and CDR2 YSLEER. V shed 4 bases, J shed 7 bases, and the junction held 8 bases outside the gene matches.

The V gene is TRBV4-1, the J gene TRBJ2-1; 9 nucleotides line up with TRBD2. Germline-derived CDR1 and CDR2 are MGHRA and YSYEKL. The junction had 9 bases not matched to a gene; V was cut back by 0 bases and J by 3 bases. CDR3 length equals 18 residues. The CDR3 bases are TGCGCCAGCAGCCAAGAAAAGCGGGAGGCTATATACTACAATGAGCAGTTCTTC. Translating it yields CASSQEKREAIYYNEQFF.

The V and J genes are TRBV28 and TRBJ1-5, with D unresolved. Deletions cut 6 bases from V and 11 bases from J, with 14 bases between. Germline CDR1 and CDR2: MDHEN and SYDVKM. The CDR3 has 12 amino acids. The CDR3 DNA is TGTGCCAGCAGCCCCCCCCAAAGGGCCCAGCATTTT. It specifies CASSPPQRAQHF.

The rearrangement uses TRBV12-3 or TRBV12-4 and TRBJ2-3; D may be TRBD1 (5 bases). Trimming pared 1 base from V and 7 bases from J, leaving 9 bases between. There are 13 residues in the CDR3. CDR3 nucleotides: TGTGCCAGCAGTTTAGTCCAGGGAAATACGCAGTATTTT. Translated: CASSLVQGNTQYF.

This clone was seen once. This chain connects TRBV7-9 to TRBJ1-1, with a possible D match to TRBD1 (5 bases). V was pared by 1 base and J by 6 bases, with 15 bases between. The CDR3 length is 15 residues. Germline-derived CDR1 and CDR2 are SEHNR and FQNEAQ (reference sequence). This CDR3 is CASSLVSGMGAEAFF. CDR3 nucleotides: TGTGCCAGCAGCTTAGTGTCAGGGATGGGGGCTGAAGCTTTCTTT. Combining the CDR3 with reference TRBV7-9 and TRBJ1-1 gives the whole variable domain DTGVSQNPRHKITKRGQNVTFRCDPISEHNRLYWYRQTLGQGPEFLTYFQNEAQLEKSRLLSDRFSAERPKGSFSTLEIQRTEQGDSAMYLCASSLVSGMGAEAFFGQGTRLTVV.

This chain joins TRBV12-5 and TRBJ1-2; a possible D gene is TRBD1 (6 bases). Deletions cut 4 bases from V and 5 bases from J, with 17 bases between. The CDR3 spans 15 residues. Germline V CDR1 and CDR2: LGHNT, FRNRAP. The CDR3 loop is CASGSQLGGSYGYTF. In DNA form, the CDR3 reads TGTGCTAGTGGTTCGCAACTAGGGGGATCTTATGGCTACACCTTC.

The chain couples TRBV4-1 to TRBJ1-1, with 8 bases matching TRBD1. Germline lookup yields CDR1 MGHRA and CDR2 YSYEKL. The CDR3 is 13 amino acids. The ends lost 1 base at V and 10 bases at J; junction bases unmatched: 5. CDR3 sequence: CASSQVDRGGAFF. CDR3 bases: TGCGCCAGCAGCCAAGTTGACAGGGGTGGAGCTTTCTTT.

CDR3 in amino acids: CASSLEIYEQYF. CDR3 sequence (DNA): TGTGCCAGCAGCTTAGAGATTTACGAGCAGTACTTC. V gene TRBV5-5 combines with J gene TRBJ2-7, with D unclear. The CDR3 length is 12 residues. Trimming left V 2 bases short and J 4 bases short, with 7 bases between. The V gene's germline CDR1 is SGHKS and CDR2 YYEKEE (reference sequence).

The chain combines TRBV2 with TRBJ1-2; D not certain. CDR3 length: 13 amino acids. The V gene's germline CDR1 is SNHLY and CDR2 FYNNEI. The ends were cut back, 4 bases at V and 2 bases at J, with 8 bases in the middle. The CDR3 here is CASSGQTNYGYTF. For the CDR3, the DNA is TGTGCCAGCAGTGGACAAACGAACTATGGCTACACCTTC.

The chain recombines TRBV7-2 with TRBJ1-6; the match to TRBD1 covers 9 bases. Germline values: CDR1 SGHTA, CDR2 FQGNSA. CDR3 size: 15 residues. Trimming removed 4 bases from V and 10 bases from J; junction bases left unmatched: 8. CDR3 residues: CASSSFTGGLSPLHF. The CDR3 region has the DNA TGTGCCAGCAGCTCTTTTACAGGGGGCTTATCACCCCTCCACTTT.

V is TRBV5-4 and J is TRBJ1-2; TRBD1 aligns across 10 bases. The CDR3 totals 16 residues. Germline CDR1 reads SGHNT; CDR2 reads YYREEE (reference sequence). V was pared by 5 bases and J by 1 base, with 8 bases of the junction left unmatched. The CDR3 DNA reads TGTGCCAGCAGGATGACAGGGGGCGCTGGTAACTATGGCTACACCTTC. Translated, it gives CASRMTGGAGNYGYTF.

The genes are TRBV5-4 and TRBJ2-3; D is undetermined. V lost 3 bases, J lost 2 bases, and 10 bases lay in between. CDR3 size: 14 residues. Germline V CDR1 and CDR2: SGHNT, YYREEE (reference sequence). Here the CDR3 reads CASSSWALTDTQYF. CDR3 coding DNA: TGTGCCAGCAGCTCCTGGGCCCTCACAGATACGCAGTATTTT.

This chain links TRBV11-3 with TRBJ2-2; 11 bases align to TRBD2. This CDR3 spans 16 amino acids. The junction had 4 bases not matched to a gene; V was cut back by 3 bases and J by 4 bases. In germline, CDR1 is SGHNT, CDR2 YENEEA. The CDR3 reads CASSLTSGAGTGELFF. In DNA, the CDR3 is TGTGCCAGCAGCTTGACTAGCGGGGCGGGCACCGGGGAGCTGTTTTTT.

The chain links TRBV7-9 to TRBJ2-1; 8 bases line up with TRBD2. The ends lost 6 bases at V and 0 bases at J; junction bases unmatched: 4. The V gene's germline CDR1 is SEHNR and CDR2 FQNEAQ (reference sequence). The CDR3 covers 15 residues. CDR3 protein: CASSSLAGSYNEQFF. In nucleotides, the CDR3 is TGTGCCAGCAGTTCTCTAGCGGGCTCCTACAATGAGCAGTTCTTC.

This chain's CDR3 is CASRGTSGSNEQFF. In nucleotides, the CDR3 is TGTGCCAGCAGGGGGACTAGCGGGAGCAATGAGCAGTTCTTC. V is TRBV2 and J is TRBJ2-1; 14 nucleotides match TRBD2. The V gene's germline CDR1 is SNHLY and CDR2 FYNNEI. The CDR3 length is 14 residues. With V trimmed by 6 bases and J by 6 bases, 1 base remained unmatched.

The rearrangement joins TRBV15 to TRBJ2-3, with 13 bases that match TRBD2. V was pared by 0 bases and J by 2 bases, with 8 bases of the junction left unmatched. This CDR3 comprises 19 residues. The germline CDR1 and CDR2 sequences are LNHNV and YYDKDF (reference sequence). CDR3 amino acids: CATSRDLGLAGLNTDTQYF. The CDR3 DNA follows: TGTGCCACCAGCAGAGATCTGGGACTAGCGGGACTTAACACAGATACGCAGTATTTT.

This CDR3 reads CASSRTGTGANVLTF. The CDR3 DNA reads TGTGCCAGCTCCAGGACAGGGACTGGGGCCAACGTCCTGACTTTC. The V gene is TRBV6-5, the J gene TRBJ2-6; 8 nucleotides align to TRBD1. Germline CDR1 is MNHEY and CDR2 is SVGAGI. The CDR3 extends over 15 amino acids. V lost 8 bases, J lost 2 bases, and 5 bases stayed unmatched.

This rearrangement joins TRBV11-3 to TRBJ2-7; D is perhaps TRBD2 (5 bases). There are 14 residues in the CDR3. V shed 5 bases and J shed 0 bases, with 11 bases lying between them. Germline V gene lookup returns CDR1 SGHNT and CDR2 YENEEA. CDR3 residues: CASSPRGSSYEQYF. The DNA for the CDR3 is TGTGCCAGCAGCCCCCGAGGGAGCTCCTACGAGCAGTACTTC.

The rearrangement uses TRBV28 and TRBJ1-1; maybe TRBD1 (5 bases). Trimming pared 7 bases from V and 5 bases from J, leaving 17 bases between. The CDR3 consists of 14 residues. Germline CDR1 is MDHEN and CDR2 is SYDVKM. The CDR3 is CASTQPGGLTEAFF. CDR3 DNA: TGTGCCAGCACCCAACCGGGGGGATTAACTGAAGCTTTCTTT. The full variable domain, with the rest looked up from reference TRBV28 and TRBJ1-1, is DVKVTQSSRYLVKRTGEKVFLECVQDMDHENMFWYRQDPGLGLRLIYFSYDVKMKEKGDIPEGYSVSREKKERFSLILESASTNQTSMYLCASTQPGGLTEAFFGQGTRLTVV.

CDR3 sequence (DNA): TGTGCCAGCAGTCAATCCGGGACAGGGCCCTTAATGAACACTGAAGCTTTCTTT. Protein: CASSQSGTGPLMNTEAFF. This sequence joins TRBV27 and TRBJ1-1; 9 bases align to TRBD1. The CDR3 totals 18 residues. V was pared by 5 bases and J by 0 bases, with 13 bases of the junction left unmatched. Germline CDR1 MNHEY, CDR2 SMNVEV (reference sequence).

With respect to this clone: Different DNA sequences within this sample yield the same CDR3. CDR3 in amino acids: CSARGYTEAFF. The CDR3, as DNA: TGCAGTGCTAGAGGGTACACTGAAGCTTTCTTT. This chain uses TRBV20-1 with TRBJ1-1; D is unresolved. The CDR3 totals 11 residues. The germline V gene has CDR1 DFQATT and CDR2 SNEGSKA (reference sequence). V was trimmed by 1 base and J by 3 bases, leaving 3 bases between them.